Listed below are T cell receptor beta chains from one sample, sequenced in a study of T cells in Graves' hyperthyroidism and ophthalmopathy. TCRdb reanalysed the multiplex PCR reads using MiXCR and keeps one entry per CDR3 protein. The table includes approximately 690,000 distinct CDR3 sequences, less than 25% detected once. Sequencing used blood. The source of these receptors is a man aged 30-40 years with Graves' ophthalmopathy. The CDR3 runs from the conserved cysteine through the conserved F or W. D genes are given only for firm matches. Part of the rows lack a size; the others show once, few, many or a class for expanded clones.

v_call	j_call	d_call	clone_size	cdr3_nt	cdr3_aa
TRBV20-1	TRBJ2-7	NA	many	TGCAGTGCTAGATTGGGTTCCTACGAGCAGTACTTC	CSARLGSYEQYF
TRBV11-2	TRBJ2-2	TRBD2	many	TGTGCCAGCATCGGACTAGCGGGAGTCGGGGAGCTGTTTTTT	CASIGLAGVGELFF
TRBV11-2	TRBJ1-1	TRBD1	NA	TGTGCCAGCAGCCTCCGACAGGGTTTAGGGTTCACTGAAGCTTTCTTT	CASSLRQGLGFTEAFF
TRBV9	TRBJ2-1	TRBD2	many	TGTGCCAGCAGCCTTTCTAGCGGGATCAATGAGCAGTTCTTC	CASSLSSGINEQFF
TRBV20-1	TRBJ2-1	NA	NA	TGCAGTGCTATGGTCGCGGACCCCTACGAAAGCTCCTACAATGAGCAGTTCTTC	CSAMVADPYESSYNEQFF
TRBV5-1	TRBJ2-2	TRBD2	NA	TGCGCCAGCAGCTTGGTAATAGCGGGAGAGATCGGGGAGCTGTTTTTT	CASSLVIAGEIGELFF
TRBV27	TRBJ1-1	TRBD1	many	TGTGCCAGCAGTGCAGGGGGTGAATTCACTGAAGCTTTCTTT	CASSAGGEFTEAFF
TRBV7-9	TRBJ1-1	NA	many	TGTGCCAGCAGCCCCCGTAGGGGGTGGGGGCTGAAGGACACTGAAGCTTTCTTT	CASSPRRGWGLKDTEAFF
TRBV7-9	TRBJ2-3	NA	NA	TGTGCCAGCAGCCCACCCGGAGGAACCATCACAGATACGCAGTATTTT	CASSPPGGTITDTQYF
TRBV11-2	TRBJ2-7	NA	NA	TGTGCCAGTAGCGTTATAGGGTACGAGCAGTACTTC	CASSVIGYEQYF
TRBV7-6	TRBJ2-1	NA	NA	TGTGCCAGCAGCCCCCGAAACCGGGACGATTGGAACAATGAGCAGTTCTTC	CASSPRNRDDWNNEQFF
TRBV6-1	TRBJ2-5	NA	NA	TGTGCCAGCAGGTGGGGACCCGAAGAGACCCAGTACTTC	CASRWGPEETQYF
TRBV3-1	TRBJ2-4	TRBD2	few	TGTGCCAGCAGCCAAGGGACTAGAGGCGCTCAGTACTTC	CASSQGTRGAQYF
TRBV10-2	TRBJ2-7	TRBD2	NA	TGCGCCAGCAGTGAGGGAGGGAGGGTTTACGAGCAGTACTTC	CASSEGGRVYEQYF
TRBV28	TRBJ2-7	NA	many	TGTGCCAGCAGTAATCGCCTGCCCCCCTACGAGCAGTACTTC	CASSNRLPPYEQYF
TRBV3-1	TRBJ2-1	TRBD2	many	TGTGCCAGCAGCCAAGATAGACTAGCGGGATACAATGAGCAGTTCTTC	CASSQDRLAGYNEQFF
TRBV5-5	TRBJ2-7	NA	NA	TGTGCCAGCAGCCCAGAACGGGGGTTCGAGCAGTACTTC	CASSPERGFEQYF
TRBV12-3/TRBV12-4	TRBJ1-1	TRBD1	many	TGTGCCAGCAGTTTCCTTGGACAGGGGTATGAAGCTTTCTTT	CASSFLGQGYEAFF
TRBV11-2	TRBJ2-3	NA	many	TGTGCCAGCAGCTTAGGCCCAATCACAGCGGGTTGGACAGATACGCAGTATTTT	CASSLGPITAGWTDTQYF
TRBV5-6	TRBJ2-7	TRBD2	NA	TGTGCCAGCAGCCCGACTAGCGGGAGTGTCTACGAGCAGTACTTC	CASSPTSGSVYEQYF
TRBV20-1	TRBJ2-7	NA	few	TGCAGTGCTAGACTGACAGGCCCCTACGAGCAGTACTTC	CSARLTGPYEQYF
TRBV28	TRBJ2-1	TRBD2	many	TGTGCCAGCAGGGTTGGCGGGAGGGAGTACAATGAGCAGTTCTTC	CASRVGGREYNEQFF
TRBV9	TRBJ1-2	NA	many	TGTGCCAGCAGCGTAGGGGCAGTAAATGGCTACACCTTC	CASSVGAVNGYTF
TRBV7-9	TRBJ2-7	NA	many	TGTGCCAGCAGCTTAAGTGGTAACGAGCAGTACTTC	CASSLSGNEQYF
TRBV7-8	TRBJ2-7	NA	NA	TGTGCCAGCAGCGCTAGCGCTAATTTTTACGAGCAGTACTTC	CASSASANFYEQYF
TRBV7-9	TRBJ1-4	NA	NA	TGTGCCAGCAGCTGGAACGACGAAAAACTGTTTTTT	CASSWNDEKLFF
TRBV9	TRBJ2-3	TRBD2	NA	TGTGCCAGCACCCCTAGCGGGAGTTTTCCAGATACGCAGTATTTT	CASTPSGSFPDTQYF
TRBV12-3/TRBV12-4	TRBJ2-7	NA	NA	TGTGCCAGCACCCCATCATGGCCCTACGAGCAGTACTTC	CASTPSWPYEQYF
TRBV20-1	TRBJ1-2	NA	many	TGCAGTGCTCTTCTGGGCCCATACGACACTGGCTACACCTTC	CSALLGPYDTGYTF
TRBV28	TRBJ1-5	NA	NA	TGTGCCAGCAGAAAGGACAGAGCCGGGCAGCCCCAGCATTTT	CASRKDRAGQPQHF
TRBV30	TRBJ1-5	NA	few	TGTGCCTGGAGTGGTGCAAACAATCAGCCCCAGCATTTT	CAWSGANNQPQHF
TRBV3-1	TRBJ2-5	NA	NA	TGTGCCAGCAGCAGCTCACAGGGTGGGCAGACCCAGTACTTC	CASSSSQGGQTQYF
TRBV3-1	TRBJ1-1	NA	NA	TGTGCCAGCAGCCCCTATAGGGGCGATGAAGCTTTCTTT	CASSPYRGDEAFF
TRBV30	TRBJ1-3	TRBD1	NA	TGTGCCTTCCGGGACAGAGGAAACACCATATATTTT	CAFRDRGNTIYF
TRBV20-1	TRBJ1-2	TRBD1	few	TGCAGTGCCAGCGGGGGACAGAGCCTTGGCTACACCTTC	CSASGGQSLGYTF
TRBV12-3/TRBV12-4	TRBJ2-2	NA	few	TGTGCCAGCAGTTTAAGGGGAAGCGACACCGGGGAGCTGTTTTTT	CASSLRGSDTGELFF
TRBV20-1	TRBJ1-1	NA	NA	TGCAGTGCTAGAGATTCGAGGAGGGCGGGCACTGAAGCTTTCTTT	CSARDSRRAGTEAFF
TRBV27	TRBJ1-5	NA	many	TGTGCCAGCAGTTGGGGGGGCCAGTATCAGCCCCAGCATTTT	CASSWGGQYQPQHF
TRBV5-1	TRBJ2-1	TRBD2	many	TGCGCCAGCAGCTTGGTCCTAGCGGGAGGGTTGAACAATGAGCAGTTCTTC	CASSLVLAGGLNNEQFF
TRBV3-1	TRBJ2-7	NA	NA	TGTGCCAGCAGCCAAGGCCGGACAGAGCAGTACTTC	CASSQGRTEQYF
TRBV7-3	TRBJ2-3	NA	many	TGTGCCAGCAGTCTAGAAGGCTCTAGCACAGATACGCAGTATTTT	CASSLEGSSTDTQYF
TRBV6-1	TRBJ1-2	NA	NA	TGTGCCAGCAGGGCTTTTGGGGGGACCTCCCGGGGCTACACCTTC	CASRAFGGTSRGYTF
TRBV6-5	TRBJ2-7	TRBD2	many	TGTGCCAGCAGTTACACAGGACTAGCAGCAGAGCAGTACTTC	CASSYTGLAAEQYF
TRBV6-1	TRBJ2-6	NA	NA	TGTGCCAGCAGTCCAAAAAGTCTGACTGGGGCCAACGTCCTGACTTTC	CASSPKSLTGANVLTF
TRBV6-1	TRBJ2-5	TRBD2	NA	TGTGCCAGCAGACCCCCTCCGGGACTAGCGGAAGAGACCCAGTACTTC	CASRPPPGLAEETQYF